What follows describes a single TCR beta chain. Its antigen is unknown. The data derive from a study of cytomegalovirus exposure and HLA in healthy donors. Primers for the PCR totalled 60 Vbeta and 13 Jbeta. The data were produced by immunoSEQ multiplex PCR, yet TCRdb's version contains in-frame clones alone and is incomplete. In the table there are some 240,000 clones, about 72% of which are singletons. This CDR3 has 14 residues. Germline V lookup: CDR1 SGDLS, CDR2 YYNGEE. Trimming took off 5 bases at V and 2 bases at J, with 12 bases between the two ends. Study-level points and caveats: Specificity of three CMV-associated chains for CMV antigens was verified in vitro.

Sample: PBMCs. The clonotype originates from a male donor in good health and CMV-seronegative. The J gene is TRBJ2-3, the V gene TRBV9, with TRBD1 as a possible D gene (6 bases). In DNA form, the CDR3 reads TGTGCCAGCAGTCTTGGACAGCCCACAGATACGCAGTATTTT. It codes for CASSLGQPTDTQYF.